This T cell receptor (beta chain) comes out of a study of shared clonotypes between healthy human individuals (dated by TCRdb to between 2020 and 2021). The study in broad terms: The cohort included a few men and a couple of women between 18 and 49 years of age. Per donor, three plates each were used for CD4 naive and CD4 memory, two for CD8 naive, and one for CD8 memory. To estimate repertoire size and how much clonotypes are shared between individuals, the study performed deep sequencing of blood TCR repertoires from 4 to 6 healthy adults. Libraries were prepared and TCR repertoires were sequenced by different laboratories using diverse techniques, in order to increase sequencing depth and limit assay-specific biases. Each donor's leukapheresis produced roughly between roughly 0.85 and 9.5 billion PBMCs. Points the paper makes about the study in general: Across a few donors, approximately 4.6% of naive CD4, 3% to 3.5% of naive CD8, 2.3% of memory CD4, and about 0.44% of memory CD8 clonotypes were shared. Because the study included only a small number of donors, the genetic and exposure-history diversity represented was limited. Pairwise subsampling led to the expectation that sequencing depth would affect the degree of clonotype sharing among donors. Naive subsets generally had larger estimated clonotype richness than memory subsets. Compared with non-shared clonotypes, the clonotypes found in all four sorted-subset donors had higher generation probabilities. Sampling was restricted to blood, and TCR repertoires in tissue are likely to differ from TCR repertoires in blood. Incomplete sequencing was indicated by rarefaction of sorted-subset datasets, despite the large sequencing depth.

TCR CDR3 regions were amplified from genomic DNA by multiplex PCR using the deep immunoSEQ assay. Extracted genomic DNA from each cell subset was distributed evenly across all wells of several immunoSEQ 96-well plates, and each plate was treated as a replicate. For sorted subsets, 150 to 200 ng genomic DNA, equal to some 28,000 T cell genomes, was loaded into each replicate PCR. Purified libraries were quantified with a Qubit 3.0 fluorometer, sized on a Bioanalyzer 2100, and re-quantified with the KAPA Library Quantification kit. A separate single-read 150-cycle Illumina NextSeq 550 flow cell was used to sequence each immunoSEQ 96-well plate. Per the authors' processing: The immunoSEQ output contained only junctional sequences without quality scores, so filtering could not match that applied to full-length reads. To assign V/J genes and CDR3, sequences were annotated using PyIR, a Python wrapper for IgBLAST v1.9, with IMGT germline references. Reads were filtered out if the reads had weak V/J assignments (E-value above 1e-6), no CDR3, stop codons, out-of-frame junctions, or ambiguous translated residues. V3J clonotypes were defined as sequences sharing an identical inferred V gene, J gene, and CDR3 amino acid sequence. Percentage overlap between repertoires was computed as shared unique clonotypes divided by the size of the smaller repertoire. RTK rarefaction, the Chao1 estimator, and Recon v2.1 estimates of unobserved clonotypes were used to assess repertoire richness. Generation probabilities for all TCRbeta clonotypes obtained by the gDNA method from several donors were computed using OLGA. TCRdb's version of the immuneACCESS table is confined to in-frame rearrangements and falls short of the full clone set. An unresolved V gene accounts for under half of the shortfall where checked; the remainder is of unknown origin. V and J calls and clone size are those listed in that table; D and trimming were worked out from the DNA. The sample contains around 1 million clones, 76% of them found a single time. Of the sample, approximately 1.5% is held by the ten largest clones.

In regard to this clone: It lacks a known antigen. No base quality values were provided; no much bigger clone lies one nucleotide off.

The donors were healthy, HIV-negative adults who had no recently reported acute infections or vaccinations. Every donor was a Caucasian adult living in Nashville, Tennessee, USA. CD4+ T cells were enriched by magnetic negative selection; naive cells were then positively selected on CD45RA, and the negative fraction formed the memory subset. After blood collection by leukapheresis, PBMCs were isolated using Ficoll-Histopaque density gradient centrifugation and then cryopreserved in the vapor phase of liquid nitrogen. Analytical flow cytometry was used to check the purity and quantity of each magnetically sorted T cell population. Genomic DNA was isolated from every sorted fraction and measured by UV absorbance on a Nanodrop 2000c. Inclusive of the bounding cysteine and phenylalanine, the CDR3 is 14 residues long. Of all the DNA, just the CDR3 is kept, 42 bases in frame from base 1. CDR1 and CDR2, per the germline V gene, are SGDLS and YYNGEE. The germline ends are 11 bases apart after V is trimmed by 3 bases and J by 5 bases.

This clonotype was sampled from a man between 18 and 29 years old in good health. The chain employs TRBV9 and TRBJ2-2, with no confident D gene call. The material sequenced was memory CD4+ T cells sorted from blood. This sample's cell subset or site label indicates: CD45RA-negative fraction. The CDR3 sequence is CASSAVLGTGELFF. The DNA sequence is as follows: TGTGCCAGCAGCGCTGTGCTGGGGACCGGGGAGCTGTTTTTT.